The 31 T cell receptor beta chains below all came from one sample that was sequenced in a study of CD8 T cells in Susac syndrome. An input of 0.5 to 1 ug of RNA was subjected to reverse transcription using random hexamers. TCRdb itself ran the immunoSEQ multiplex PCR reads through MiXCR, one entry per CDR3 protein. The sample has approximately 200,000 distinct CDR3 sequences; more than 85% are singletons. The source material was CD4+ T cells from PBMCs. These receptors were taken from a human donor with multiple sclerosis.

V gene TRBV28 combines with J gene TRBJ2-4, with D hard to call. Between the trimmed V and J ends, which lost 4 bases and 6 bases, there was a span of 16 bases. The CDR3 runs 15 residues. Germline CDR1 MDHEN, CDR2 SYDVKM. CDR3 bases: TGTGCCAGCAGTTGGACGGGCCAAAAGGGAAACATTCAGTACTTC. This gives the protein CASSWTGQKGNIQYF. The variable domain in full, completed from reference TRBV28 and TRBJ2-4, reads DVKVTQSSRYLVKRTGEKVFLECVQDMDHENMFWYRQDPGLGLRLIYFSYDVKMKEKGDIPEGYSVSREKKERFSLILESASTNQTSMYLCASSWTGQKGNIQYFGAGTRLSVL.

The V gene is TRBV20-1, the J gene TRBJ2-5; a possible D gene is TRBD2 (5 bases). V was cut by 6 bases and J by 4 bases, with 18 bases left in between. CDR3 length: 14 amino acids. The V gene's germline CDR1 is DFQATT and CDR2 SNEGSKA (reference sequence). CDR3: CSANLVAGGETQYF. For the CDR3, the DNA is TGCAGTGCAAATCTAGTCGCCGGAGGAGAGACCCAGTACTTC.

This chain uses TRBV3-1 with TRBJ2-2; D may be TRBD1 (5 bases). The CDR3 consists of 14 residues. The germline CDR1 and CDR2 sequences are LGHDT and YNNKEL (reference sequence). Between the trimmed V and J ends, which lost 2 bases and 13 bases, there was a span of 17 bases. CDR3 DNA: TGTGCCAGCAGCCAAAAGGCCAGGGAACGTGGGCTGTTTTTT. It codes for CASSQKARERGLFF.

The chain joins TRBV11-2 to TRBJ2-3, with D possibly being TRBD1 (6 bases). V was clipped by 7 bases and J by 1 base, with 18 bases between them. This CDR3 is 16 amino acids long. Looked up from germline, CDR1 is SGHAT and CDR2 is FQNNGV. CDR3 bases: TGTGCCAGCAAACTCAGGGTCTCAGGGGGCACAGATACGCAGTATTTT. This translates into CASKLRVSGGTDTQYF. The full variable domain, completed using reference TRBV11-2 and TRBJ2-3, is EAGVAQSPRYKIIEKRQSVAFWCNPISGHATLYWYQQILGQGPKLLIQFQNNGVVDDSQLPKDRFSAERLKGVDSTLKIQPAKLEDSAVYLCASKLRVSGGTDTQYFGPGTRLTVL.

V is TRBV2 and J is TRBJ1-6; no firm D call. Germline loops: CDR1 SNHLY, CDR2 FYNNEI. Trimming pared 7 bases from V and 0 bases from J, leaving 7 bases between. The CDR3 has 14 residues. The CDR3 DNA sequence: TGTGCCAGCATAGGACCCTCCTATAATTCACCCCTCCACTTT. Its protein is CASIGPSYNSPLHF. Full variable domain (outside the CDR3, taken from reference TRBV2 and TRBJ1-6): EPEVTQTPSHQVTQMGQEVILRCVPISNHLYFYWYRQILGQKVEFLVSFYNNEISEKSEIFDDQFSVERPDGSNFTLKIRSTKLEDSAMYFCASIGPSYNSPLHFGNGTRLTVT.

The chain recombines TRBV6-6 with TRBJ1-5, with D hard to call. This CDR3 has 12 residues. Trimming took 8 bases from V and 6 from J, leaving 11 bases between them. Germline V gene sequence: CDR1 MNHNY, CDR2 SVGAGI (reference sequence). This chain's CDR3 is CASGAVGQPQHF. The CDR3, as DNA: TGTGCCAGCGGCGCGGTGGGTCAGCCCCAGCATTTT.

The V gene is TRBV2, the J gene TRBJ1-2, with D hard to call. Trimming stripped 1 base from V and 7 bases from J, with 4 bases between. The CDR3 runs 11 residues. Per the germline V gene, CDR1 is SNHLY and CDR2 is FYNNEI. The CDR3 loop is CASSEGVGYTF. CDR3 nucleotides: TGTGCCAGCAGTGAAGGGGTTGGCTACACCTTC.

The chain links TRBV18 to TRBJ2-1; 10 bases line up with TRBD2. After removal of 0 bases from V and 7 bases from J, the junction contained 6 bases not matched to a gene. This CDR3 contains 16 residues. CDR1 and CDR2 (germline): KGHSH, LQKENI. This chain's CDR3 is CASSPPLAGGRNEQFF. The CDR3 nucleotides read TGTGCCAGCTCACCACCGTTAGCGGGGGGAAGGAATGAGCAGTTCTTC. Combining the CDR3 with reference TRBV18 and TRBJ2-1 gives the whole variable domain NAGVMQNPRHLVRRRGQEARLRCSPMKGHSHVYWYRQLPEEGLKFMVYLQKENIIDESGMPKERFSAEFPKEGPSILRIQQVVRGDSAAYFCASSPPLAGGRNEQFFGPGTRLTVL.

The J gene is TRBJ1-6, the V gene TRBV27; D is perhaps TRBD1 (5 bases). Germline lookup yields CDR1 MNHEY and CDR2 SMNVEV (reference sequence). The V end lost 3 bases, the J end lost 6 bases, and 18 bases lay between the germline ends. This CDR3 is built from 17 residues. The CDR3 region is CASSLGPRARGNSPLHF. The CDR3 nucleotides read TGTGCCAGCAGTTTGGGACCTCGTGCACGGGGTAATTCACCCCTCCACTTT.

The chain combines TRBV5-1 with TRBJ2-1, with a possible D match to TRBD1 (7 bases). This CDR3 contains 15 residues. Germline V lookup: CDR1 SGHRS, CDR2 YFSETQ. Trimming stripped 0 bases from V and 9 bases from J, with 16 bases between. The CDR3 here is CASSLGGGGYGEQFF. The DNA for the CDR3 is TGCGCCAGCAGCTTGGGTGGAGGGGGCTATGGTGAGCAGTTCTTC.

The J gene is TRBJ2-7, the V gene TRBV15, with unresolved D. CDR1 is LNHNV, CDR2 YYDKDF, per germline (reference sequence). Trimming pared 0 bases from V and 3 bases from J, leaving 9 bases between. The CDR3 extends over 14 amino acids. CDR3 protein: CATSRDRHIYEQYF. CDR3 coding DNA: TGTGCCACCAGCAGAGACAGGCATATCTACGAGCAGTACTTC.

The chain links TRBV20-1 to TRBJ1-2; 9 nucleotides match TRBD1. This CDR3 spans 14 amino acids. Trimming removed 3 bases from V and 8 bases from J; junction bases left unmatched: 10. Germline values: CDR1 DFQATT, CDR2 SNEGSKA (reference sequence). The CDR3 bases are TGCAGTGCTAGTGACGGACAGGGGTTAGGAGGCTACACCTTC. It codes for CSASDGQGLGGYTF.

This sequence joins TRBV20-1 and TRBJ2-5; D call uncertain. V dropped 0 bases and J dropped 5 bases, with 13 bases sitting between them. The CDR3 is made up of 14 amino acids. Germline assignment: CDR1 DFQATT and CDR2 SNEGSKA (reference sequence). The CDR3 sequence: CSAREAVTRETQYF. The DNA of the CDR3 is TGCAGTGCTAGAGAAGCAGTAACGAGGGAGACCCAGTACTTC.

The chain combines TRBV20-1 with TRBJ2-7; D might be TRBD1 (6 bases). The CDR3 is made up of 13 amino acids. Trimming cost V 5 bases and J 2 bases, with 13 bases left between them. CDR1 is DFQATT and CDR2 is SNEGSKA in the germline V gene (reference sequence). The CDR3 sequence is CSAVGGAPYEQYV. The CDR3 DNA reads as TGCAGTGCTGTAGGGGGAGCTCCCTACGAGCAGTACGTC.

V is TRBV23-1 and J is TRBJ2-7; tentatively, D is TRBD1 or TRBD2 (5 bases each). TRBV23-1 is an open reading frame whose function is uncertain. The CDR3 consists of 11 residues. CDR3 sequence: CGRGLWGEQYV. The CDR3 coding sequence is TGCGGTCGGGGCCTCTGGGGCGAGCAGTACGTC.

V usage is TRBV6-5 and J usage is TRBJ1-5, with a possible D match to TRBD1 (6 bases). There are 14 residues in the CDR3. V lost 7 bases and J 8 bases, leaving 18 bases between the germline ends. Germline V lookup: CDR1 MNHEY, CDR2 SVGAGI. CDR3 residues: CASTSAQGRKPQHF. The CDR3 region has the DNA TGTGCCAGCACTTCCGCACAGGGTCGAAAGCCCCAGCATTTT.

V is TRBV6-2 or TRBV6-3 and J is TRBJ1-1, with 7 bases aligning to TRBD1. The V gene end was trimmed by 7 bases and the J gene end by 2 bases; junction bases not matched to a gene: 7. The CDR3 is 14 amino acids. The germline V gene has CDR1 MNHEY and CDR2 SVGEGT. The CDR3: CASIPGQLNTEAFF. The CDR3, as DNA: TGTGCCAGCATTCCGGGACAGCTAAACACTGAAGCTTTCTTT.

The gene calls are TRBV12-3 or TRBV12-4 and TRBJ2-7; D is unresolved. There are 13 residues in the CDR3. V lost 1 base, J lost 3 bases, and 7 bases lay in between. This CDR3 is CASSLGWYYEQYV. CDR3 nucleotides: TGTGCCAGCAGTTTAGGGTGGTACTACGAGCAGTACGTC.

This chain uses TRBV29-1 with TRBJ1-2; D is uncertain. CDR1 SQVTM and CDR2 ANQGSEA come from the germline V gene. V was shortened by 3 bases and J by 5 bases, with 13 bases between the two germline ends. The CDR3 extends over 13 amino acids. Here the CDR3 DNA reads TGCAGCGTTGACAGCTCCGGTCCGTATGGCTACACCTTC. Translation: CSVDSSGPYGYTF.

V usage is TRBV30 and J usage is TRBJ2-5; 9 bases line up with TRBD1. In germline, CDR1 is GTSNPN, CDR2 SVGIG (reference sequence). This CDR3 is built from 13 residues. Trimming removed 5 bases from V and 3 bases from J; junction bases left unmatched: 4. The CDR3 coding sequence is TGTGCCTGGGTGGGGACAGGGAAAGAGACCCAGTACTTC. This gives the protein CAWVGTGKETQYF.

This sequence joins TRBV19 and TRBJ2-5; possibly TRBD1 for D (5 bases). Germline CDR1 reads LNHDA; CDR2 reads SQIVND (reference sequence). The CDR3 contains 15 residues. The V end lost 5 bases, the J end lost 2 bases, and 15 bases lay between the germline ends. CDR3 nucleotides: TGTGCCAGTAGTCAAATGCTACAGGTTCAAGAGACCCAGTACTTC. Translated: CASSQMLQVQETQYF.

This chain connects TRBV12-3 or TRBV12-4 to TRBJ2-7, with 7 bases aligning to TRBD1. Trimming took 5 bases from V and 2 from J; bases not matched to a gene: 6. This CDR3 contains 14 residues. The chain's CDR3 is CASSIRDSAYEQYF. As DNA, the CDR3 is TGTGCCAGCAGTATCCGGGACAGTGCCTACGAGCAGTACTTC.

V gene TRBV3-1 combines with J gene TRBJ2-7; D unclear. The V gene's germline CDR1 is LGHDT and CDR2 YNNKEL (reference sequence). The CDR3 has 15 amino acids. The V and J ends lost 1 base and 0 bases respectively, with 10 bases between them. This chain's CDR3 is CASSQARGFSYEQYF. As DNA, the CDR3 is TGTGCCAGCAGCCAAGCACGTGGGTTCTCCTACGAGCAGTACTTC.

This clonotype was picked up one time. The chain has TRBV13 and TRBJ1-1; weak D call: TRBD1 (5 bases). Germline V gives CDR1 PRHDT, CDR2 FYEKMQ (reference sequence). V lost 7 bases and J 4 bases, leaving 13 bases between the germline ends. CDR3 length equals 13 residues. CDR3 protein: CASKAGFGTEAFF. The CDR3 DNA sequence: TGTGCCAGCAAGGCAGGGTTCGGCACTGAAGCTTTCTTT.

The genes are TRBV4-1 and TRBJ1-5, with D hard to call. CDR3 length equals 14 residues. The V end was cut by 1 base, the J end by 8 bases, with 12 bases between. In germline, CDR1 is MGHRA, CDR2 YSYEKL. Here the CDR3 reads CASSQVSQVEPQHF. In nucleotides, the CDR3 is TGCGCCAGCAGCCAAGTCTCCCAGGTTGAGCCCCAGCATTTT.

The chain combines TRBV7-3 with TRBJ2-3; 10 bases agree with TRBD1. The CDR3 is 16 amino acids. Germline CDR1 and CDR2: SGHTA and FQGTGA. With 5 bases clipped from V and 5 bases from J, the junction kept 10 bases outside the gene matches. DNA of the CDR3: TGTGCCAGCAGCCTAGCCGGGACAGGGGTGGGAGATACGCAGTATTTT. Encoded protein: CASSLAGTGVGDTQYF.

CDR3 sequence: CSVEDRGGSNEQFF. The CDR3 DNA sequence: TGCAGCGTTGAAGATCGGGGAGGGTCCAATGAGCAGTTCTTC. V and J are TRBV29-1 and TRBJ2-1; 7 bases are shared with TRBD2. CDR1 and CDR2 (germline): SQVTM, ANQGSEA. The CDR3 loop spans 14 amino acids. V shed 0 bases and J 6 bases; nucleotides not matched to a gene: 5.

The CDR3 DNA reads TGCAGTGCTAAGGACACAGCGAATCAGCCCCAGCATTTT. Protein sequence: CSAKDTANQPQHF. This sequence joins TRBV20-1 and TRBJ1-5; D may be TRBD1 (5 bases). There are 13 residues in the CDR3. V was cut by 4 bases and J by 4 bases, with 11 bases left in between. Germline assignment: CDR1 DFQATT and CDR2 SNEGSKA (reference sequence).

The chain joins TRBV30 to TRBJ2-5; weak D call: TRBD2 (6 bases). The CDR3 is 13 amino acids. Looked up from germline, CDR1 is GTSNPN and CDR2 is SVGIG (reference sequence). Trimming took off 5 bases at V and 1 base at J, with 11 bases between the two ends. The chain's CDR3 is CAWRFGGQETQYF. CDR3 in DNA: TGTGCCTGGCGTTTCGGGGGCCAAGAGACCCAGTACTTC.

The chain joins TRBV5-4 to TRBJ1-4, with D unclear. This CDR3 contains 14 residues. V shed 6 bases and J shed 1 base, with 10 bases lying between them. CDR1 is SGHNT and CDR2 is YYREEE in the germline V gene (reference sequence). The CDR3: CASKRQETNEKLFF. The CDR3 DNA sequence: TGTGCCAGCAAGAGACAAGAAACTAATGAAAAACTGTTTTTT. The entire variable domain, with the rest obtained from reference TRBV5-4 and TRBJ1-4, is as follows: ETGVTQSPTHLIKTRGQQVTLRCSSQSGHNTVSWYQQALGQGPQFIFQYYREEENGRGNFPPRFSGLQFPNYSSELNVNALELDDSALYLCASKRQETNEKLFFGSGTQLSVL.

The V call is TRBV12-3 or TRBV12-4, the J call TRBJ1-2; possibly TRBD1 for D (5 bases). Between the trimmed V and J ends, which lost 5 bases and 4 bases, there was a span of 11 bases. CDR3 size: 13 residues. The CDR3 is CASSPDRIYGYTF. CDR3 in DNA: TGTGCCAGCAGTCCCGACAGAATCTATGGCTACACCTTC.